This T cell receptor beta chain comes out of a study of blood T cell repertoires in COVID-19. Study-level background: Samples taken during acute and convalescent COVID-19 were collected in the United States, Italy and Spain. In each case, the material was cDNA or gDNA derived from T cells, B-cell-depleted T cells, or PBMCs.

Per the original methods: Nucleated cell counts were estimated from reference gene primer amplification. The repertoire was sequenced with immunoSEQ multiplex PCR; TCRdb's copy has only in-frame clones and lacks some. The V and J calls and clone size are taken from that table; D and trimming were inferred from the DNA. The sample has 140,000 to 150,000 clones, approximately 90% seen once. Those enrolled, adults aged about 18 to 89 years, came from around 25 US areas. Sequencing was done on a sample of PBMCs or T cells enriched from blood (not recorded which). The receptor was derived from a woman between 25 and 40 years old with acute COVID-19.

The CDR3 reads CASSEPEDSGSSYEQYF. CDR3 nucleotide sequence: TGTGCCAGCAGTGAACCTGAGGATAGCGGGAGTTCTTACGAGCAGTACTTC. The V call is TRBV2, the J call TRBJ2-7, with 9 bases matching TRBD2. From germline, CDR1 is SNHLY and CDR2 FYNNEI. The junction had 12 bases not matched to a gene; V was cut back by 2 bases and J by 4 bases. The CDR3 has 17 amino acids. Supplemented by reference TRBV2 and TRBJ2-7, the full variable domain reads EPEVTQTPSHQVTQMGQEVILRCVPISNHLYFYWYRQILGQKVEFLVSFYNNEISEKSEIFDDQFSVERPDGSNFTLKIRSTKLEDSAMYFCASSEPEDSGSSYEQYFGPGTRLTVT.